The 31 T cell receptor beta chains reported below all come from one sample, sequenced in a study of glioma-infiltrating T cells. Amplification of TCR alpha and beta CDR3 regions from RNA used iRepertoire nested multiplex PCR. TCRdb reprocessed the multiplex PCR reads with MiXCR, giving one entry per CDR3 protein. There are some 99,000 distinct CDR3 sequences in the sample; 25% to 30% occur only once, and 35% lies in the top ten. Sequencing input: glioma tissue, nonneoplastic brain tissue, or PBMCs (not recorded which). Receptor source: a human donor with low-grade glioma or glioblastoma, undergoing nonglioma brain surgery, or in good health (not recorded which).

The chain has TRBV20-1 and TRBJ1-1, with D unclear. Germline V lookup: CDR1 DFQATT, CDR2 SNEGSKA (reference sequence). This CDR3 spans 11 amino acids. Trimming removed 3 bases at V and 11 bases at J, with 13 bases between. In DNA, the CDR3 is TGCAGTGCTAGTGCGTCCGTAGGTGCTTTCTTT. Protein product: CSASASVGAFF.

This clonotype appeared many times. The chain links TRBV7-9 to TRBJ2-3; TRBD2 aligns across 7 bases. CDR3 length equals 15 residues. Germline CDR1 SEHNR, CDR2 FQNEAQ (reference sequence). The J segment lost 2 bases and the V segment lost 5 bases, leaving 7 bases of the junction unmatched. In DNA, the CDR3 is TGTGCCAGCAGCACCCGACTAGCTGTCACAGATACGCAGTATTTT. The encoded protein is CASSTRLAVTDTQYF.

V gene TRBV29-1 combines with J gene TRBJ1-2; D possibly corresponds to TRBD1 (5 bases). CDR1 is SQVTM and CDR2 is ANQGSEA in the germline V gene. CDR3 length: 13 residues. Trimming stripped 5 bases from V and 1 base from J, with 11 bases between. The CDR3 DNA sequence: TGCAGCGTTAGGGGCCCTGATAACTATGGCTACACCTTC. It specifies CSVRGPDNYGYTF.

This clonotype was seen at least ten times. Germline is not matched at one junction end, which may reflect a read error. This sequence joins TRBV7-3 and TRBJ2-1, with D perhaps TRBD1 or TRBD2 (7 bases each). The V gene's germline CDR1 is SGHTA and CDR2 FQGTGA. This CDR3 is 13 amino acids long. CDR3 DNA: TGTGCCAGCAGTCCTTACCAGGGGGAGGGCCAGGCCTTC. Amino acids: CASSPYQGEGQAF.

This clonotype was detected ten times or more. The chain combines TRBV11-2 with TRBJ2-3; D call uncertain. The V end lost 1 base, the J end lost 4 bases, and 6 bases lay between the germline ends. This CDR3 contains 13 residues. Germline lookup yields CDR1 SGHAT and CDR2 FQNNGV. The chain's CDR3 is CASSLVRSDTQYF. The CDR3 DNA is TGTGCCAGCAGCTTAGTAAGATCAGATACGCAGTATTTT.

The chain uses TRBV11-3 and TRBJ2-5; TRBD2 might be the D (6 bases). Per germline, CDR1 SGHNT and CDR2 YENEEA. Trimming pared 2 bases from V and 8 bases from J, leaving 18 bases between. There are 15 residues in the CDR3. CDR3 sequence: CASSLFTGEGDTQYF. The CDR3 bases are TGTGCCAGCAGCTTATTTACGGGGGAAGGAGACACCCAGTACTTC.

This clonotype has ten or more counts. The V gene is TRBV7-9, the J gene TRBJ2-3; D is perhaps TRBD1 or TRBD2 (5 bases each). CDR1 and CDR2 from the germline V gene are SEHNR and FQNEAQ (reference sequence). Trimming shortened V by 0 bases and J by 4 bases, and 8 bases separated the two germline ends. The CDR3 is 14 amino acids. CDR3 in DNA: TGTGCCAGCAGCTTAGCCAGGGAGTCAGATACGCAGTATTTT. Its translation: CASSLARESDTQYF.

This clonotype was seen ten or more times. J is TRBJ1-5 and V is TRBV28, with a weak D call TRBD1 (6 bases). Trimming stripped 5 bases from V and 0 bases from J, with 17 bases between. The CDR3 sequence is 17 residues long. CDR1 and CDR2 (germline): MDHEN, SYDVKM. The CDR3 loop reads CASSPTETGNSNQPQHF. The CDR3 DNA reads TGTGCCAGCAGTCCCACCGAGACAGGAAATAGCAATCAGCCCCAGCATTTT.

This clonotype was seen repeatedly, ten times or more. The chain recombines TRBV25-1 with TRBJ2-3; tentatively, D is TRBD1 (6 bases). Trimming left V 3 bases short and J 1 base short, with 11 bases between. Germline assignment: CDR1 MGHDK and CDR2 SYGVNS. CDR3 size: 15 residues. Here the CDR3 reads CASSDWDIGTDTQYF. Here the CDR3 DNA reads TGTGCCAGCAGTGATTGGGACATCGGCACAGATACGCAGTATTTT. Drawing the rest from reference TRBV25-1 and TRBJ2-3, the complete variable domain is EADIYQTPRYLVIGTGKKITLECSQTMGHDKMYWYQQDPGMELHLIHYSYGVNSTEKGDLSSESTVSRIRTEHFPLTLESARPSHTSQYLCASSDWDIGTDTQYFGPGTRLTVL.

In this sample, this clonotype turned up a few times. The chain links TRBV14 to TRBJ2-3; possible D gene TRBD1, 6 bases. V lost 4 bases, J lost 5 bases, and 19 bases lay in between. The germline gives CDR1 SGHDN, CDR2 FVKESK. The CDR3 consists of 16 residues. Here the CDR3 reads CASSPSRQALGDTQYF. The CDR3 DNA reads TGTGCCAGCAGCCCCTCCCGACAGGCGCTTGGAGATACGCAGTATTTT.

Regarding this clonotype: Possible read error: a much larger clone is one base away. This CDR3 fails to terminate in the conserved phenylalanine or tryptophan, so it likely reflects a read error. The J gene is TRBJ1-5, the V gene TRBV2, with 8 bases aligning to TRBD1. With 6 bases clipped from V and 11 bases from J, the junction kept 12 bases outside the gene matches. The germline V gene encodes CDR1 SNHLY and CDR2 FYNNEI. The CDR3 length is 14 residues. The CDR3, as DNA: TGTGCCAGCAGCGGACAGGGAACGGAAGGGGCCCAGCATCTT. Its protein is CASSGQGTEGAQHL.

This clonotype was seen repeatedly, ten times or more. The chain links TRBV20-1 to TRBJ2-7, with D perhaps matching TRBD2 (7 bases). V was shortened by 3 bases and J by 6 bases, with 27 bases between the two germline ends. Germline CDR1 and CDR2: DFQATT and SNEGSKA (reference sequence). This CDR3 region has 17 residues. This CDR3 reads CSARGGPRMGEQSEQYF. The CDR3 DNA reads as TGCAGTGCTAGGGGGGGGCCGAGGATGGGCGAGCAAAGCGAGCAGTACTTC.

As concerns this clonotype: One end of the junction is discordant with germline, which a read error may explain. The J gene is TRBJ2-7, the V gene TRBV18; D not certain. Germline-derived CDR1 and CDR2 are KGHSH and LQKENI. This CDR3 spans 13 amino acids. CDR3 residues: CASSPTVLYERYF. Here the CDR3 DNA reads TGTGCCAGCTCACCAACAGTCCTCTACGAGCGGTACTTC.

This clonotype was picked up a small number of times. The V call is TRBV19, the J call TRBJ2-1; a weak D match, TRBD2 (6 bases). V shed 6 bases and J shed 8 bases, with 23 bases lying between them. This CDR3 spans 16 amino acids. Germline loops: CDR1 LNHDA, CDR2 SQIVND (reference sequence). The CDR3 region is CASRAQMAGSAHEQFF. CDR3 nucleotides: TGTGCCAGTAGGGCCCAAATGGCCGGGAGTGCCCATGAGCAGTTCTTC.

The genes are TRBV7-2 and TRBJ2-3; 7 bases map to TRBD2. This CDR3 is built from 19 residues. Unmatched junction bases numbered 17, after V lost 5 bases and J lost 0 bases. CDR1 SGHTA and CDR2 FQGNSA come from the germline V gene. The CDR3 loop reads CASSTSGLTGVASTDTQYF. The CDR3 DNA reads as TGTGCCAGCAGCACTTCGGGACTAACGGGGGTCGCTAGCACAGATACGCAGTATTTT. The whole variable domain, remainder taken from reference TRBV7-2 and TRBJ2-3, is GAGVSQSPSNKVTEKGKDVELRCDPISGHTALYWYRQSLGQGLEFLIYFQGNSAPDKSGLPSDRFSAERTGGSVSTLTIQRTQQEDSAVYLCASSTSGLTGVASTDTQYFGPGTRLTVL.

There are many counts of this clonotype. V gene TRBV2 combines with J gene TRBJ1-5; D unresolved. The CDR3 runs 12 residues. The germline V and J ends were trimmed by 7 bases and 4 bases, with 8 bases remaining between them. Germline CDR1 is SNHLY and CDR2 is FYNNEI. CDR3 region: CASMEQNQPQHF. The CDR3 DNA is TGTGCCAGCATGGAGCAAAATCAGCCCCAGCATTTT. The full variable domain, completed using reference TRBV2 and TRBJ1-5, is EPEVTQTPSHQVTQMGQEVILRCVPISNHLYFYWYRQILGQKVEFLVSFYNNEISEKSEIFDDQFSVERPDGSNFTLKIRSTKLEDSAMYFCASMEQNQPQHFGDGTRLSIL.

The J gene is TRBJ2-3, the V gene TRBV12-3 or TRBV12-4; D is possibly TRBD1 or TRBD2 (5 bases each). Trimming shortened V by 5 bases and J by 6 bases, and 15 bases separated the two germline ends. The CDR3 covers 14 residues. The CDR3 DNA reads TGTGCCAGCAGTCTCCGGGACCAGCCGGATACGCAGTATTTT. It translates to CASSLRDQPDTQYF.

This clonotype occurred many times. This rearrangement joins TRBV11-2 to TRBJ2-3, with TRBD1 identical over 7 bases. This CDR3 is built from 16 residues. The germline gives CDR1 SGHAT, CDR2 FQNNGV. Germline trimming cut 5 bases from V and 1 base from J; bases unmatched to any gene: 9. CDR3 protein: CASSVLQGNGTDTQYF. CDR3 sequence (DNA): TGTGCCAGCAGCGTATTACAGGGGAATGGCACAGATACGCAGTATTTT.

A remark on this clonotype: This may be a read error, as it is one base from a much larger clone. This chain joins TRBV24-1 and TRBJ2-3, with a weak D call TRBD1 (6 bases). The V end lost 3 bases, the J end lost 7 bases, and 16 bases lay between the germline ends. The CDR3 is 15 amino acids. Germline CDR1 KGHDR, CDR2 SFDVKD. The CDR3 DNA follows: TGTGCCACCAGTGATCCAACAGGGATATCAAATACGCAGTATTTT. Protein: CATSDPTGISNTQYF.

Comments on this clonotype: A much larger clonotype is one base distant, so this may be a read error. The rearrangement uses TRBV2 and TRBJ1-2; D is uncertain. V was trimmed by 7 bases and J by 7 bases, leaving 16 bases between them. Germline values: CDR1 SNHLY, CDR2 FYNNEI. CDR3 size: 13 residues. DNA for the CDR3: TGTGCCAGCATTGCGACAAGTCGGCGTGGCTACACCTTC. It encodes CASIATSRRGYTF.

As concerns this clonotype: This may come from a read error, since a much larger clone is one base off. The chain combines TRBV5-1 with TRBJ1-2; D is ambiguous. In germline, CDR1 is SGHRS, CDR2 YFSETQ. Between the trimmed V and J ends, which lost 4 bases and 8 bases, there was a span of 15 bases. This CDR3 spans 13 amino acids. The chain's CDR3 is CASSEGRAAGYTF. The CDR3, as DNA: TGCGCCAGCAGCGAAGGACGGGCCGCGGGCTACACCTTC.

In this sample, this clonotype turned up many times. The chain combines TRBV6-6 with TRBJ1-1, with D possibly TRBD1 on 5 matching bases. V lost 1 base, J lost 5 bases, and 17 bases lay in between. Germline V lookup: CDR1 MNHNY, CDR2 SVGAGI (reference sequence). The length of the CDR3 is 16 residues. The CDR3 spells CASSYWTRTGGTEAFF. DNA for the CDR3: TGTGCCAGCAGTTACTGGACCCGAACAGGAGGGACTGAAGCTTTCTTT.

In nucleotides, the CDR3 is TGTGCCAGCTATCAACTAGGGACAGATACGCAGTATTTT. Translation gives CASYQLGTDTQYF. The chain recombines TRBV7-2 with TRBJ2-3; perhaps TRBD2 as D (5 bases). The CDR3 consists of 13 residues. Germline V gene lookup returns CDR1 SGHTA and CDR2 FQGNSA. V was shortened by 8 bases and J by 3 bases, with 12 bases between the two germline ends.

This clonotype occurred many times. The CDR3 DNA reads TGCGCCAGCAGCCAAGGATACGGGGGAAACACCATATATTTT. It is translated as CASSQGYGGNTIYF. V is TRBV4-3 and J is TRBJ1-3; no firm D call. The germline V gene encodes CDR1 LGHNA and CDR2 YSLEER. The CDR3 length is 14 residues. Trimming pared 1 base from V and 4 bases from J, leaving 8 bases between.

This clonotype has at least ten counts. The V and J genes are TRBV7-2 and TRBJ2-5; 12 bases agree with TRBD2. V was pared by 6 bases and J by 5 bases, with 7 bases of the junction left unmatched. Per the germline V gene, CDR1 is SGHTA and CDR2 is FQGNSA. The CDR3 runs 15 residues. This CDR3 is CASRRLAGVPETQYF. In nucleotides, the CDR3 is TGTGCCAGCAGACGACTAGCGGGAGTCCCGGAGACCCAGTACTTC. Using reference TRBV7-2 and TRBJ2-5 for the parts outside the CDR3, the full variable domain is GAGVSQSPSNKVTEKGKDVELRCDPISGHTALYWYRQSLGQGLEFLIYFQGNSAPDKSGLPSDRFSAERTGGSVSTLTIQRTQQEDSAVYLCASRRLAGVPETQYFGPGTRLLVL.

The J gene is TRBJ2-7, the V gene TRBV2, with unresolved D. Germline CDR1 reads SNHLY; CDR2 reads FYNNEI. Trimming took off 10 bases at V and 0 bases at J, with 10 bases between the two ends. The CDR3 sequence is 12 residues long. Here the CDR3 DNA reads TGTGCCATTAAAGACAACTCCTACGAGCAGTACTTC. This sequence encodes CAIKDNSYEQYF.

This clonotype was recorded many times. This chain connects TRBV27 to TRBJ2-3; the match to TRBD2 covers 7 bases. There are 15 residues in the CDR3. V dropped 3 bases and J dropped 4; count of bases not matched to a gene: 7. Germline V gene lookup returns CDR1 MNHEY and CDR2 SMNVEV (reference sequence). CDR3 coding DNA: TGTGCCAGCAGTTTCCTACGGGAGGTTCCAGATACGCAGTATTTT. This translates into CASSFLREVPDTQYF.

This clonotype was detected ten times or more. The chain links TRBV28 to TRBJ1-5, with 7 positions matching TRBD1. The CDR3 loop spans 15 amino acids. The V and J ends lost 7 bases and 2 bases, in that order; junction bases with no gene match: 8. The germline V gene encodes CDR1 MDHEN and CDR2 SYDVKM. Here the CDR3 DNA reads TGTGCCAGCAACAGGGGTCTAGGTCGCAATCAGCCCCAGCATTTT. This encodes CASNRGLGRNQPQHF.

This clonotype showed up many times. The chain has TRBV19 and TRBJ2-3; tentatively, D is TRBD1 (6 bases). The CDR3 has 16 residues. Trimming took 7 bases from V and 0 from J, leaving 17 bases between them. Germline V lookup: CDR1 LNHDA, CDR2 SQIVND (reference sequence). This CDR3 reads CASTWTVLQSTDTQYF. The CDR3 region has the DNA TGTGCCAGTACCTGGACAGTTCTACAAAGCACAGATACGCAGTATTTT.

This clonotype has a handful of counts. The chain employs TRBV5-1 and TRBJ1-2; 7 positions match TRBD1. The CDR3 extends over 15 amino acids. CDR1 and CDR2 from the germline V gene are SGHRS and YFSETQ. V was pared by 4 bases and J by 0 bases, with 6 bases of the junction left unmatched. The DNA for the CDR3 is TGCGCCAGCAGCGAAGCGACAGGGCCTAACTATGGCTACACCTTC. This encodes CASSEATGPNYGYTF.

A few counts support this clonotype. The chain recombines TRBV7-3 with TRBJ2-1, with D perhaps matching TRBD2 (7 bases). The V and J ends lost 6 bases and 4 bases respectively, with 13 bases between them. Per the germline V gene, CDR1 is SGHTA and CDR2 is FQGTGA. The CDR3 loop spans 14 amino acids. CDR3 region: CASSRGGDYNEQFF. The CDR3 DNA is TGTGCCAGCAGTCGAGGGGGGGATTACAATGAGCAGTTCTTC.